The 10 T cell receptor beta chains below come from one sample, sequenced in a study of neoadjuvant anti-PD-1 for oral cavity cancer. The protocol was immunoSEQ multiplex PCR, while the TCRdb copy is restricted to in-frame clones and leaves out a portion. The table includes approximately 35,000 clones, around nine tenths detected once. The source material was PBMCs, sampled before nivolumab (anti-PD-1) treatment. Receptors originate from a person aged 35-79 years with oral cavity squamous cell carcinoma.

The chain carries TRBV30 and TRBJ1-2; D perhaps matches TRBD1 (5 bases). The CDR3 is 12 residues long. CDR1 and CDR2 from the germline V gene are GTSNPN and SVGIG (reference sequence). V was shortened by 2 bases and J by 4 bases, with 8 bases between the two germline ends. CDR3 residues: CAWSRQSYGYTF. The CDR3 DNA sequence: TGTGCCTGGAGTAGACAGAGCTATGGCTACACCTTC.

The V gene is TRBV4-2, the J gene TRBJ1-4; 7 bases fit TRBD1. The CDR3 has 18 residues. Trimming at V came to 1 base and at J to 5 bases, leaving 13 bases not matched to a gene. Germline CDR1 reads LGHNA; CDR2 reads YNFKEQ. The CDR3 region is CASSQAPQGGWVNEKLFF. For the CDR3, the DNA is TGTGCCAGCAGCCAAGCGCCGCAGGGGGGATGGGTCAATGAAAAACTGTTTTTT.

The rearrangement uses TRBV2 and TRBJ2-5, with TRBD2 matching over 7 bases. Germline V CDR1 and CDR2: SNHLY, FYNNEI. CDR3 length: 13 amino acids. Losses at the gene ends were 7 bases for V and 5 bases for J; bases not matched to a gene: 7. The CDR3 nucleotides read TGTGCCAGCACAGCGGGGCCGGGGGAGACCCAGTACTTC. Encoded protein: CASTAGPGETQYF.

The chain carries TRBV10-2 and TRBJ1-6, with D unresolved. The germline gives CDR1 WSHSY, CDR2 SAAADI. Trimming took 6 bases from V and 7 from J, leaving 13 bases between them. The CDR3 covers 14 residues. CDR3 nucleotide sequence: TGCGCCAGCAGCTTTGGACGGAGAAATTCACCCCTCCACTTT. Translation gives CASSFGRRNSPLHF.

The chain is built from TRBV11-2 and TRBJ2-7, with a possible D match to TRBD2 (5 bases). The V gene lost 6 bases and the J gene lost 0 bases, with 9 bases spanning the gap. This CDR3 spans 13 amino acids. Germline V gene lookup returns CDR1 SGHAT and CDR2 FQNNGV. CDR3 in amino acids: CASREGNSYEQYF. CDR3 DNA sequence: TGTGCCAGCAGAGAGGGAAACTCCTACGAGCAGTACTTC. Filled out from reference TRBV11-2 and TRBJ2-7, the complete variable domain reads EAGVAQSPRYKIIEKRQSVAFWCNPISGHATLYWYQQILGQGPKLLIQFQNNGVVDDSQLPKDRFSAERLKGVDSTLKIQPAKLEDSAVYLCASREGNSYEQYFGPGTRLTVT.

The chain couples TRBV7-8 to TRBJ2-7; D might be TRBD2 (7 bases). V was clipped by 4 bases and J by 3 bases, with 10 bases between them. Germline loops: CDR1 SGHVS, CDR2 FQNEAQ. This CDR3 is built from 13 residues. The CDR3 bases are TGTGCCAGCAGCTCCGGGGGGCGCTACGAGCAGTACTTC. Translation: CASSSGGRYEQYF.

This rearrangement joins TRBV30 to TRBJ1-5; D is undetermined. CDR1 is GTSNPN and CDR2 is SVGIG in the germline V gene (reference sequence). This CDR3 spans 13 amino acids. V was pared by 1 base and J by 4 bases, with 8 bases between. The CDR3 DNA reads TGTGCCTGGAGTGAAGGTCGGAATCAGCCCCAGCATTTT. Its protein is CAWSEGRNQPQHF. The variable domain in full, with the rest retrieved from reference TRBV30 and TRBJ1-5, is SQTIHQWPATLVQPVGSPLSLECTVEGTSNPNLYWYRQAAGRGLQLLFYSVGIGQISSEVPQNLSASRPQDRQFILSSKKLLLSDSGFYLCAWSEGRNQPQHFGDGTRLSIL.

The chain has TRBV2 and TRBJ1-4; D ambiguous. Deletions cut 3 bases from V and 7 bases from J, with 6 bases between. CDR3 length: 12 residues. Germline V gene sequence: CDR1 SNHLY, CDR2 FYNNEI. CDR3 amino acids: CASSDFGEKLFF. The CDR3 nucleotides are TGTGCCAGCAGTGATTTCGGTGAAAAACTGTTTTTT.

The chain has TRBV6-6 and TRBJ1-1; D gene unclear. Trimming removed 5 bases at V and 4 bases at J, with 2 bases between. CDR3 length equals 10 residues. Germline V CDR1 and CDR2: MNHNY, SVGAGI (reference sequence). The DNA of the CDR3 is TGTGCCAGCAGTCTCACTGAAGCTTTCTTT. It codes for CASSLTEAFF.

J is TRBJ2-4 and V is TRBV7-2; TRBD1 might be the D (6 bases). V was clipped by 7 bases and J by 7 bases, with 11 bases between them. The CDR3 runs to 12 residues. Germline V lookup: CDR1 SGHTA, CDR2 FQGNSA. The CDR3 DNA sequence: TGTGCCAGCACCACTGACAGGAACATTCAGTACTTC. Translating gives CASTTDRNIQYF.